The 31 T cell receptor beta chains given below trace back to one sample, sequenced in a study of CD8+ T cells in alopecia areata. Extracted from the samples, RNA was reverse transcribed into cDNA to serve as the sequencing template. Here immunoSEQ multiplex PCR was the method, and the copy in TCRdb shows in-frame clones only, minus some. The table includes fewer than 250,000 clones, around 62% detected once. The sequencing used CD4+ T cells sorted from blood, collected at week 0. These receptors were obtained from a human donor with alopecia areata.

This clone was observed a handful of times. The rearrangement links TRBV7-9 to TRBJ2-5; 8 bases are shared with TRBD2. The CDR3 length is 14 residues. J gave up 5 bases and V 7 bases, and 9 bases lay outside the gene matches. Germline V gene lookup returns CDR1 SEHNR and CDR2 FQNEAQ (reference sequence). The CDR3 DNA reads as TGTGCCAGCACCCAAGCGGGAGATGAGGAGACCCAGTACTTC. This gives the protein CASTQAGDEETQYF.

The chain uses TRBV2 and TRBJ2-5, with TRBD2 as a possible D gene (5 bases). The CDR3 contains 11 residues. Trimming took off 6 bases at V and 7 bases at J, with 9 bases between the two ends. Germline assignment: CDR1 SNHLY and CDR2 FYNNEI. CDR3 DNA: TGTGCCAGCAGGAGGGAGTCGACCCAGTACTTC. Its translation is CASRRESTQYF.

The chain recombines TRBV6-5 with TRBJ2-3; 11 bases are shared with TRBD2. V shed 4 bases, J shed 6 bases, and the junction held 9 bases outside the gene matches. Germline CDR1 is MNHEY and CDR2 is SVGAGI. The CDR3 is 16 amino acids. The CDR3 sequence: CASSSRLAGSFDTQYF. In DNA form, the CDR3 reads TGTGCCAGCAGTTCGCGACTAGCGGGAAGTTTTGATACGCAGTATTTT.

The rearrangement links TRBV7-2 to TRBJ1-2; no firm D call. V was shortened by 5 bases and J by 6 bases, with 13 bases between the two germline ends. CDR1 is SGHTA, CDR2 FQGNSA, per germline. CDR3 length: 13 residues. The chain's CDR3 is CASSPLGSDGYTF. CDR3 in DNA: TGTGCCAGCAGCCCATTAGGGAGTGATGGCTACACCTTC.

This chain uses TRBV11-2 with TRBJ2-2, with TRBD1 identical over 8 bases. V was pared by 5 bases and J by 6 bases, with 11 bases of the junction left unmatched. There are 16 residues in the CDR3. In germline, CDR1 is SGHAT, CDR2 FQNNGV. The CDR3 sequence: CASSLSGTGSAGELFF. CDR3 coding DNA: TGTGCCAGCAGCCTATCCGGGACAGGATCGGCCGGGGAGCTGTTTTTT. The whole variable domain, filled in from reference TRBV11-2 and TRBJ2-2, reads EAGVAQSPRYKIIEKRQSVAFWCNPISGHATLYWYQQILGQGPKLLIQFQNNGVVDDSQLPKDRFSAERLKGVDSTLKIQPAKLEDSAVYLCASSLSGTGSAGELFFGEGSRLTVL.

This clone appeared a few times. This chain uses TRBV29-1 with TRBJ2-1, with D perhaps matching TRBD1 or TRBD2 (5 bases each). The V gene's germline CDR1 is SQVTM and CDR2 ANQGSEA. The CDR3 is 11 amino acids. The V gene lost 6 bases and the J gene lost 12 bases, with 15 bases spanning the gap. DNA of the CDR3: TGCAGCGTACCCGGGACCCTCGGGCAGTTCTTC. As protein: CSVPGTLGQFF.

As DNA, the CDR3 is TGTGCCAGCACCTATAGGGGTGATAATTCACCCCTCCACTTT. The encoded protein is CASTYRGDNSPLHF. The gene calls are TRBV25-1 and TRBJ1-6, with D perhaps TRBD1 (5 bases). The CDR3 consists of 14 residues. Germline V gene data show CDR1 as MGHDK and CDR2 as SYGVNS. Trimming stripped 7 bases from V and 5 bases from J, with 12 bases between.

The table lists this clone with a few counts. The rearrangement joins TRBV6-1 to TRBJ2-7; 9 bases are shared with TRBD1. CDR3 length equals 15 residues. V gave up 3 bases and J gave up 4 bases; unmatched junction bases: 7. Germline V gives CDR1 MNHNS, CDR2 SASEGT. The CDR3 protein is CASSDSRDRVYEQYF. The CDR3 DNA reads as TGTGCCAGCAGTGACTCTCGGGACAGGGTTTACGAGCAGTACTTC.

This clone was seen only a few times. This chain joins TRBV6-1 and TRBJ1-6; D is unresolved. Looked up from germline, CDR1 is MNHNS and CDR2 is SASEGT. V was shortened by 4 bases and J by 9 bases, with 16 bases between the two germline ends. The CDR3 runs to 15 residues. The CDR3 DNA sequence: TGTGCCAGCAGTGGGCTTATTACCGGACGTTCACCCCTCCACTTT. It is translated as CASSGLITGRSPLHF.

At least ten counts were recorded for this clone. This chain links TRBV10-2 with TRBJ2-3; D is perhaps TRBD1 or TRBD2 (6 bases each). V shed 8 bases and J shed 1 base, with 13 bases lying between them. Germline V CDR1 and CDR2: WSHSY, SAAADI. CDR3 length equals 14 residues. CDR3 DNA: TGCGCCAGCTCTAGGGGGGTTGGCACAGATACGCAGTATTTT. It translates to CASSRGVGTDTQYF.

This chain's CDR3 is CASTPRAGGTDTQYF. DNA of the CDR3: TGTGCCAGCACCCCCCGGGCGGGGGGGACAGATACGCAGTATTTT. The chain carries TRBV2 and TRBJ2-3, with 9 bases fitting TRBD2. CDR3 size: 15 residues. V was pared by 7 bases and J by 3 bases, with 8 bases of the junction left unmatched. Germline CDR1 reads SNHLY; CDR2 reads FYNNEI.

This sequence joins TRBV10-3 and TRBJ2-7, with no clear D. Germline loops: CDR1 ENHRY, CDR2 SYGVKD. CDR3 length: 14 residues. V lost 7 bases, J lost 3 bases, and 16 bases lay in between. The CDR3 sequence is CAIKTDSIHYEQYF. For the CDR3, the DNA is TGTGCCATCAAAACCGACTCGATACACTACGAGCAGTACTTC.

The gene calls are TRBV5-1 and TRBJ2-5, with 7 positions matching TRBD1. Germline-derived CDR1 and CDR2 are SGHRS and YFSETQ. The CDR3 is 14 amino acids. V dropped 7 bases and J dropped 5; count of bases not matched to a gene: 11. The CDR3 DNA reads as TGCGCCAGCCCCGACAGGGCCTCCGGTGAGACCCAGTACTTC. As protein: CASPDRASGETQYF.

The gene calls are TRBV30 and TRBJ2-1, with 10 positions matching TRBD1. Germline V gives CDR1 GTSNPN, CDR2 SVGIG (reference sequence). With 5 bases clipped from V and 4 bases from J, the junction kept 8 bases outside the gene matches. The CDR3 spans 15 residues. Written as DNA, the CDR3 is TGTGCCTGGTTACCGGGACAGGGGACTTACAATGAGCAGTTCTTC. Amino acid sequence: CAWLPGQGTYNEQFF.

The gene calls are TRBV5-1 and TRBJ2-4; D possibly uses TRBD1 or TRBD2 (5 bases each). CDR3 length: 11 residues. V dropped 4 bases and J dropped 8 bases, with 7 bases sitting between them. Per germline, CDR1 SGHRS and CDR2 YFSETQ. The CDR3 sequence: CASSRDDIQYF. The CDR3 bases are TGCGCCAGCAGCCGGGACGACATTCAGTACTTC.

The genes are TRBV6-5 and TRBJ1-2, with 8 bases fitting TRBD1. Germline loops: CDR1 MNHEY, CDR2 SVGAGI. This CDR3 contains 14 residues. J was trimmed by 7 bases and V by 6 bases; bases with no gene match: 10. The CDR3, as DNA: TGTGCCAGCAGCCGCGGACAGGGAACAAGTGGCTACACCTTC. Its translation: CASSRGQGTSGYTF.

The chain is built from TRBV5-1 and TRBJ1-1; 7 nucleotides agree with TRBD1. The junction had 7 bases not matched to a gene; V was cut back by 5 bases and J by 6 bases. CDR1 is SGHRS, CDR2 YFSETQ, per germline. This CDR3 region has 13 residues. The CDR3 bases are TGCGCCAGCAGATTAGGGACAGCGCCTGAAGCTTTCTTT. This sequence encodes CASRLGTAPEAFF.

The table lists this clone with a few counts. Different DNA sequences within this sample yield the same CDR3. The chain is built from TRBV14 and TRBJ2-2; D remains ambiguous. The CDR3 is made up of 12 amino acids. Germline-derived CDR1 and CDR2 are SGHDN and FVKESK. The germline V and J ends were trimmed by 2 bases and 2 bases, with 0 bases remaining between them. The CDR3 loop reads CASSQNTGELFF. The CDR3 bases are TGTGCCAGCAGCCAAAACACCGGGGAGCTGTTTTTT. The complete variable domain, with remaining parts taken from reference TRBV14 and TRBJ2-2, reads EAGVTQFPSHSVIEKGQTVTLRCDPISGHDNLYWYRRVMGKEIKFLLHFVKESKQDESGMPNNRFLAERTGGTYSTLKVQPAELEDSGVYFCASSQNTGELFFGEGSRLTVL.

This chain uses TRBV18 with TRBJ2-1, with D perhaps matching TRBD1 (6 bases). Germline values: CDR1 KGHSH, CDR2 LQKENI. V was pared by 2 bases and J by 3 bases, with 14 bases between. This CDR3 has 16 amino acids. This chain's CDR3 is CASSPKGQGNYNEQFF. The CDR3 nucleotides are TGTGCCAGCTCACCAAAGGGACAAGGGAACTACAATGAGCAGTTCTTC.

The chain couples TRBV6-1 to TRBJ2-1; weak D call: TRBD2 (5 bases). The CDR3 has 15 amino acids. CDR1 is MNHNS, CDR2 SASEGT, per germline. The ends were cut back, 6 bases at V and 5 bases at J, with 17 bases in the middle. The CDR3 nucleotides read TGTGCCAGCAGGGAACTAGAGGGATTCAACAATGAGCAGTTCTTC. The encoded protein is CASRELEGFNNEQFF.

This chain's CDR3 is CASSSLGVGNYGYTF. CDR3 DNA: TGTGCCAGCAGTTCCCTCGGGGTGGGGAACTATGGCTACACCTTC. This rearrangement joins TRBV27 to TRBJ1-2; D not resolved. Germline values: CDR1 MNHEY, CDR2 SMNVEV (reference sequence). V lost 4 bases and J 2 bases, leaving 14 bases between the germline ends. The CDR3 sequence is 15 residues long.

This chain connects TRBV6-5 to TRBJ1-2; D unresolved. This CDR3 has 12 amino acids. CDR1 and CDR2 (germline): MNHEY, SVGAGI. The germline V and J ends were trimmed by 5 bases and 8 bases, with 12 bases remaining between them. The CDR3 bases are TGTGCCAGCAGTAAAAGGGCTTACGGCTACACCTTC. It is translated as CASSKRAYGYTF.

This clone appeared a single time. The rearrangement uses TRBV30 and TRBJ1-6; D unresolved. V was shortened by 7 bases and J by 1 base, with 8 bases between the two germline ends. The length of the CDR3 is 13 residues. The germline V gene encodes CDR1 GTSNPN and CDR2 SVGIG (reference sequence). The CDR3 protein is CASKTSYNSPLHF. The CDR3 nucleotides read TGTGCCTCGAAGACATCCTATAATTCACCCCTCCACTTT.

The chain employs TRBV6-6 and TRBJ1-6, with no clear D. The CDR3 loop spans 13 amino acids. Looked up from germline, CDR1 is MNHNY and CDR2 is SVGAGI (reference sequence). The V gene lost 6 bases and the J gene lost 8 bases, with 11 bases spanning the gap. The chain's CDR3 is CASSRYSDSPLHF. For the CDR3, the DNA is TGTGCCAGCAGCCGATACAGCGATTCACCCCTCCACTTT.

This clone was seen a handful of times. V and J are TRBV29-1 and TRBJ2-5, with 8 bases identical to TRBD2. V shed 5 bases, J shed 7 bases, and the junction held 9 bases outside the gene matches. Germline loops: CDR1 SQVTM, CDR2 ANQGSEA. CDR3 length: 13 amino acids. CDR3 DNA sequence: TGCAGCGTTAAGGCAGCGGGAGCGACGACCCAGTACTTC. Amino acids: CSVKAAGATTQYF.

This rearrangement joins TRBV2 to TRBJ2-7; D may correspond to TRBD1 or TRBD2 (5 bases each). With 10 bases removed from V and 9 bases from J, the gap between germline ends came to 19 bases. The CDR3 consists of 12 residues. The V gene's germline CDR1 is SNHLY and CDR2 FYNNEI. The CDR3 coding sequence is TGTGCCACTCACGGGGACGAAAGAGTGCAGTACTTC. This encodes CATHGDERVQYF.

CDR3 sequence (DNA): TGTGCCAGCAGCGTAGAGGGGACAGGCGTACAGCAGTACTTC. Translating gives CASSVEGTGVQQYF. This rearrangement joins TRBV9 to TRBJ2-7; 8 bases are a match to TRBD1. The CDR3 totals 14 residues. The V and J ends lost 0 bases and 8 bases, in that order; junction bases with no gene match: 7. Germline CDR1 is SGDLS and CDR2 is YYNGEE.

J is TRBJ1-1 and V is TRBV23-1; perhaps TRBD1 as D (6 bases). TRBV23-1 is treated as an ORF (open reading frame) with a function not yet certain. Trimming shortened V by 2 bases and J by 2 bases, and 24 bases separated the two germline ends. The CDR3 loop spans 19 amino acids. The CDR3, as DNA: TGCGCCAGCAGTCAACCCAGACCACAGGGCCCCCGCACCAACACTGAAGCTTTCTTT. This codes for CASSQPRPQGPRTNTEAFF.

The chain employs TRBV30 and TRBJ1-2; 7 positions match TRBD1. Losses at the gene ends were 6 bases for V and 2 bases for J; bases not matched to a gene: 6. Looked up from germline, CDR1 is GTSNPN and CDR2 is SVGIG (reference sequence). The CDR3 totals 13 residues. This chain's CDR3 is CACPRQGNYGYTF. In nucleotides, the CDR3 is TGTGCCTGCCCTCGACAGGGCAACTATGGCTACACCTTC.

CDR3 DNA: TGCGCCAGCACCTATGTTAAAGACAGGGACCTCACAGATACGCAGTATTTT. This translates into CASTYVKDRDLTDTQYF. The J gene is TRBJ2-3, the V gene TRBV5-1; 7 positions match TRBD1. Germline V gene data show CDR1 as SGHRS and CDR2 as YFSETQ. The trim removed 6 bases at V and 2 bases at J, leaving 15 bases unmatched. CDR3 length: 17 amino acids.

The chain couples TRBV6-6 to TRBJ2-1; D call uncertain. Trimming cost V 2 bases and J 5 bases, with 4 bases left between them. Germline values: CDR1 MNHNY, CDR2 SVGAGI (reference sequence). The CDR3 sequence is 12 residues long. The CDR3 DNA follows: TGTGCCAGCAGTTACAGACACAATGAGCAGTTCTTC. The encoded protein is CASSYRHNEQFF.